The entry below gives a single T cell receptor beta chain sequence along with its context. Some clones are missing from TCRdb's copy, which holds only in-frame ones; the method was immunoSEQ multiplex PCR. The sample yields over 130,000 clones, 84% seen once. The data were obtained in a study of blood T cell repertoires in COVID-19. Germline V gene sequence: CDR1 ENHRY, CDR2 SYGVKD. The CDR3 has 18 residues. The V segment lost 5 bases and the J segment 1 base; nucleotides outside the gene matches: 10. The TCR originated in a woman in her fifties or sixties with acute COVID-19. Specimen: PBMCs or T cells enriched from blood (not recorded which). This sequence joins TRBV10-3 and TRBJ1-6, with 8 bases that match TRBD1. The CDR3 is CAISRQGAKFSYNSPLHF. CDR3 nucleotide sequence: TGTGCCATCAGTCGTCAGGGGGCCAAGTTTTCCTATAATTCACCCCTCCACTTT.